The present entry profiles one TCR beta chain with its context. V was pared by 10 bases and J by 8 bases, with 8 bases of the junction left unmatched. Germline-derived CDR1 and CDR2 are MDHEN and SYDVKM. The CDR3 length is 12 residues. This entry comes from a study of blood T cell repertoires in COVID-19. Which cohort a participant joined came from the clinical history participants gave. Profiled with immunoSEQ multiplex PCR; TCRdb holds only in-frame clones, not every one. The sample comprises a few hundred thousand clones, roughly nine tenths of which are singletons, and about a fifth rests with the top ten.

The sequenced material came from PBMCs or T cells enriched from blood (not recorded which). This TCR was sampled from a woman younger than 45 who had recovered from COVID-19. The chain combines TRBV28 with TRBJ2-1; the match to TRBD1 covers 7 bases. The CDR3 spells CATDRANDEQFF. CDR3 sequence (DNA): TGTGCCACCGACAGGGCCAACGATGAGCAGTTCTTC. Full variable domain (remainder filled in from reference TRBV28 and TRBJ2-1): DVKVTQSSRYLVKRTGEKVFLECVQDMDHENMFWYRQDPGLGLRLIYFSYDVKMKEKGDIPEGYSVSREKKERFSLILESASTNQTSMYLCATDRANDEQFFGPGTRLTVL.